These 21 T cell receptor beta chains share one sample of origin, sequenced in a study of OX40 agonist ivuxolimab in advanced cancers. Measured with immunoSEQ multiplex PCR; TCRdb has only the in-frame clones, and not every one. Among some 67,000 clones, about 91% were seen once, and the ten largest hold around 0.5%. The sample here was CD4+ or CD8+ T cells sorted from blood, taken in a trial of the OX40 agonist ivuxolimab. These receptors were taken from an adult with an advanced solid tumor such as melanoma, head and neck, liver or kidney cancer.

The sample holds one count of this clone. This chain connects TRBV5-8 to TRBJ2-5, with unresolved D. Germline lookup yields CDR1 SGHTS and CDR2 YDEGEE. V was shortened by 0 bases and J by 4 bases, with 13 bases between the two germline ends. This CDR3 is 15 amino acids long. The CDR3: CASSLGRLQAETQYF. The CDR3 bases are TGTGCCAGCAGCTTGGGGCGGCTCCAGGCAGAGACCCAGTACTTC.

V gene TRBV11-1 combines with J gene TRBJ2-2; D is possibly TRBD1 or TRBD2 (6 bases each). V lost 5 bases, J lost 3 bases, and 19 bases lay in between. The CDR3 spans 17 residues. CDR1 and CDR2 from the germline V gene are SGHAT and FQDESV (reference sequence). CDR3 DNA: TGTGCCAGCAGCGAATCGACAGAGGGGGGATACACCGGGGAGCTGTTTTTT. Translation: CASSESTEGGYTGELFF.

This chain uses TRBV9 with TRBJ2-1, with unresolved D. Germline CDR1 is SGDLS and CDR2 is YYNGEE. Trimming stripped 0 bases from V and 5 bases from J, with 15 bases between. CDR3 length equals 16 residues. CDR3 region: CASSVDPIIINNEQFF. CDR3 sequence (DNA): TGTGCCAGCAGCGTAGATCCGATCATCATAAACAATGAGCAGTTCTTC.

The chain is built from TRBV7-2 and TRBJ2-7; maybe TRBD1 (5 bases). Germline V CDR1 and CDR2: SGHTA, FQGNSA. The germline V and J ends were trimmed by 2 bases and 3 bases, with 14 bases remaining between them. There are 15 residues in the CDR3. The CDR3 DNA reads as TGTGCCAGCAGCTTAAAACGGACACCATACTACGAGCAGTACTTC. It specifies CASSLKRTPYYEQYF. Complete variable domain (other parts from reference TRBV7-2 and TRBJ2-7): GAGVSQSPSNKVTEKGKDVELRCDPISGHTALYWYRQSLGQGLEFLIYFQGNSAPDKSGLPSDRFSAERTGGSVSTLTIQRTQQEDSAVYLCASSLKRTPYYEQYFGPGTRLTVT.

The chain recombines TRBV27 with TRBJ2-1; D gene unclear. Trimming shortened V by 1 base and J by 12 bases, and 10 bases separated the two germline ends. The CDR3 totals 12 residues. Looked up from germline, CDR1 is MNHEY and CDR2 is SMNVEV (reference sequence). This CDR3 is CASSLLGMGQFF. CDR3 coding DNA: TGTGCCAGCAGTTTATTAGGGATGGGGCAGTTCTTC.

The J gene is TRBJ2-5, the V gene TRBV18; TRBD2 is a possible D gene (6 bases). CDR3 length: 15 residues. V shed 0 bases and J shed 5 bases, with 13 bases lying between them. Per the germline V gene, CDR1 is KGHSH and CDR2 is LQKENI. The CDR3 region is CASSPPTEGLETQYF. In nucleotides, the CDR3 is TGTGCCAGCTCACCACCCACGGAGGGGCTGGAGACCCAGTACTTC.

The chain couples TRBV6-5 to TRBJ1-4; 7 positions agree with TRBD1. CDR3 length: 15 residues. Germline V gene sequence: CDR1 MNHEY, CDR2 SVGAGI. With 6 bases clipped from V and 2 bases from J, the junction kept 6 bases outside the gene matches. The CDR3 nucleotides are TGTGCCAGCAGCCCTACGGGACAGACTAATGAAAAACTGTTTTTT. Translation gives CASSPTGQTNEKLFF.

The V call is TRBV5-1, the J call TRBJ2-7; 8 nucleotides agree with TRBD2. The CDR3 sequence is 13 residues long. The V gene's germline CDR1 is SGHRS and CDR2 YFSETQ. V shed 4 bases and J 3 bases; nucleotides not matched to a gene: 3. CDR3 loop: CASSTGGGYEQYF. CDR3 nucleotides: TGCGCCAGCAGCACGGGAGGGGGCTACGAGCAGTACTTC.

V and J are TRBV4-2 and TRBJ2-3; 9 bases match TRBD2. Germline-derived CDR1 and CDR2 are LGHNA and YNFKEQ. This CDR3 has 19 residues. V gave up 0 bases and J gave up 2 bases; unmatched junction bases: 12. CDR3 nucleotides: TGTGCCAGCAGCCAAGATCCCCTACTGGCGGGGGGGAACACAGATACGCAGTATTTT. The encoded protein is CASSQDPLLAGGNTDTQYF.

The genes are TRBV6-6 and TRBJ2-7; D perhaps matches TRBD1 (5 bases). In germline, CDR1 is MNHNY, CDR2 SVGAGI (reference sequence). The V end was cut by 6 bases, the J end by 4 bases, with 7 bases between. The CDR3 spans 11 residues. The CDR3 spells CASSNRYEQYF. In DNA form, the CDR3 reads TGTGCCAGCAGCAACAGGTACGAGCAGTACTTC.

The chain has TRBV6-1 and TRBJ1-1; maybe TRBD1 (6 bases). CDR1 is MNHNS, CDR2 SASEGT, per germline. Trimming pared 7 bases from V and 5 bases from J, leaving 17 bases between. The CDR3 consists of 14 residues. The CDR3 coding sequence is TGTGCCAGCACCAGCGGGGTAGGGGGGACTGAAGCTTTCTTT. Amino acid sequence: CASTSGVGGTEAFF.

This rearrangement joins TRBV11-2 to TRBJ2-2, with D maybe TRBD1 (7 bases). CDR3 size: 15 residues. The V end lost 0 bases, the J end lost 7 bases, and 12 bases lay between the germline ends. Per the germline V gene, CDR1 is SGHAT and CDR2 is FQNNGV. CDR3: CASSLEPGGNGELFF. As DNA, the CDR3 is TGTGCCAGCAGCTTAGAGCCAGGGGGGAACGGGGAGCTGTTTTTT.

V usage is TRBV7-9 and J usage is TRBJ1-1; 8 bases fit TRBD1. The germline CDR1 and CDR2 sequences are SEHNR and FQNEAQ (reference sequence). The V gene end was trimmed by 0 bases and the J gene end by 8 bases; junction bases not matched to a gene: 2. CDR3 length: 13 residues. The CDR3 coding sequence is TGTGCCAGCAGCTTAGCTGGGGACAGGGAAGCTTTCTTT. It is translated as CASSLAGDREAFF.

The chain has TRBV7-6 and TRBJ1-1; tentatively, D is TRBD1 (6 bases). The CDR3 extends over 15 amino acids. V lost 5 bases and J 0 bases, leaving 13 bases between the germline ends. Per the germline V gene, CDR1 is SGHVS and CDR2 is FNYEAQ. As DNA, the CDR3 is TGTGCCAGCAGCCCACAGGGACCTATGAACACTGAAGCTTTCTTT. Residues: CASSPQGPMNTEAFF.

This clone came up a few times. V gene TRBV4-1 combines with J gene TRBJ1-6; D remains unclear. Per the germline V gene, CDR1 is MGHRA and CDR2 is YSYEKL. The CDR3 length is 13 residues. With 2 bases removed from V and 9 bases from J, the gap between germline ends came to 8 bases. CDR3 coding DNA: TGCGCCAGCAGCCAATGGACTGGTTCACCCCTCCACTTT. This translates into CASSQWTGSPLHF.

V gene TRBV7-3 combines with J gene TRBJ2-1; D unclear. Germline CDR1 reads SGHTA; CDR2 reads FQGTGA. This CDR3 comprises 15 residues. V was clipped by 2 bases and J by 3 bases, with 11 bases between them. CDR3 protein: CASSLYHSNYNEQFF. DNA of the CDR3: TGTGCCAGCAGCTTATATCACAGTAACTACAATGAGCAGTTCTTC.

This chain uses TRBV7-9 with TRBJ1-3, with 7 bases that match TRBD1. Unmatched junction bases numbered 6, after V lost 6 bases and J lost 4 bases. Germline loops: CDR1 SEHNR, CDR2 FQNEAQ (reference sequence). The CDR3 totals 14 residues. CDR3 bases: TGTGCCAGCAGACAAACAGGGGCGGGAAACACCATATATTTT. It codes for CASRQTGAGNTIYF.

This clone occurred a few times. The chain recombines TRBV19 with TRBJ1-1; 9 bases align to TRBD1. The CDR3 length is 14 residues. The germline V gene encodes CDR1 LNHDA and CDR2 SQIVND (reference sequence). Losses at the gene ends were 4 bases for V and 5 bases for J; bases not matched to a gene: 5. The CDR3 DNA reads TGTGCCAGTAGTAGACAGGGGGGTTGGACTGAAGCTTTCTTT. Encoded protein: CASSRQGGWTEAFF.

A single count supports this clone. This chain joins TRBV18 and TRBJ2-1, with D unresolved. The V end lost 4 bases, the J end lost 8 bases, and 12 bases lay between the germline ends. The CDR3 runs 13 residues. From germline, CDR1 is KGHSH and CDR2 LQKENI. CDR3 region: CASSLLVEDEQFF. CDR3 nucleotides: TGTGCCAGCTCACTGCTAGTAGAAGATGAGCAGTTCTTC. The complete variable domain, with remaining parts taken from reference TRBV18 and TRBJ2-1, reads NAGVMQNPRHLVRRRGQEARLRCSPMKGHSHVYWYRQLPEEGLKFMVYLQKENIIDESGMPKERFSAEFPKEGPSILRIQQVVRGDSAAYFCASSLLVEDEQFFGPGTRLTVL.

The chain couples TRBV28 to TRBJ1-4, with D possibly TRBD1 on 6 matching bases. V gave up 6 bases and J gave up 16 bases, with 18 bases separating them. Per germline, CDR1 MDHEN and CDR2 SYDVKM. The CDR3 length is 12 residues. The CDR3 coding sequence is TGTGCCAGCAGCTCCGTCGGGGGGGCGAAGTTTTTT. Its translation is CASSSVGGAKFF. The variable domain in full, completed from reference TRBV28 and TRBJ1-4, reads DVKVTQSSRYLVKRTGEKVFLECVQDMDHENMFWYRQDPGLGLRLIYFSYDVKMKEKGDIPEGYSVSREKKERFSLILESASTNQTSMYLCASSSVGGAKFFGSGTQLSVL.

This clone was found once. The CDR3 DNA is TGTGCCAGCACACGGACAGGGGAAATAGCCAAAAACATTCAGTACTTC. Translated: CASTRTGEIAKNIQYF. The chain carries TRBV28 and TRBJ2-4; TRBD1 aligns across 9 bases. The CDR3 sequence is 16 residues long. In germline, CDR1 is MDHEN, CDR2 SYDVKM. V shed 7 bases, J shed 0 bases, and the junction held 7 bases outside the gene matches.